One sample yielded the 24 T cell receptor beta chains listed below, sequenced in a study of identical twins. TCRdb used MiXCR to reprocess the 5' RACE reads, holding one entry per CDR3 protein. The table has approximately 350,000 distinct CDR3 sequences, around 12% seen once. This same sample was also taken into another study, of yellow fever vaccine responses in identical twins.

The sequencing sample was made of CD8+ T cells sorted from blood. The receptors shown here come from a woman aged 18-29 years in good health.

A note on this clonotype: A much larger clone lies one base from this, so it may be a read error. In DNA form, the CDR3 reads TGTGCCAGCAGCTTCCTCGGGGAGCTGTTTTTT. This translates into CASSFLGELFF. The V gene is TRBV7-2, the J gene TRBJ2-2; D gene uncertain. This CDR3 has 11 residues. Trimming stripped 3 bases from V and 7 bases from J, with 3 bases between. CDR1 and CDR2 (germline): SGHTA, FQGNSA.

The chain uses TRBV20-1 and TRBJ2-1, with 8 bases identical to TRBD2. The V gene's germline CDR1 is DFQATT and CDR2 SNEGSKA (reference sequence). The CDR3 covers 13 residues. J was trimmed by 3 bases and V by 6 bases; bases with no gene match: 4. The CDR3: CSALSGIYNEQFF. DNA of the CDR3: TGCAGTGCCCTTAGCGGGATCTACAATGAGCAGTTCTTC.

This clonotype was recorded a few times. V is TRBV15 and J is TRBJ2-2, with D perhaps matching TRBD2 (6 bases). This CDR3 comprises 15 residues. Trimming took 1 base from V and 0 from J, leaving 6 bases between them. Germline CDR1 is LNHNV and CDR2 is YYDKDF (reference sequence). The CDR3 is CATSRGGTNTGELFF. The CDR3 DNA reads TGTGCCACCAGCAGAGGCGGGACGAACACCGGGGAGCTGTTTTTT.

V usage is TRBV2 and J usage is TRBJ2-1, with 10 bases matching TRBD2. The CDR3 consists of 15 residues. Trimming at V came to 6 bases and at J to 5 bases, leaving 7 bases not matched to a gene. Germline V CDR1 and CDR2: SNHLY, FYNNEI. The CDR3 sequence: CASRYTSGDHNEQFF. CDR3 DNA sequence: TGTGCCAGCAGGTACACTAGCGGGGACCACAATGAGCAGTTCTTC. The variable domain in full, completed from reference TRBV2 and TRBJ2-1, reads EPEVTQTPSHQVTQMGQEVILRCVPISNHLYFYWYRQILGQKVEFLVSFYNNEISEKSEIFDDQFSVERPDGSNFTLKIRSTKLEDSAMYFCASRYTSGDHNEQFFGPGTRLTVL.

Many counts were recorded for this clonotype. The V gene is TRBV12-3 or TRBV12-4, the J gene TRBJ1-2; D not certain. The length of the CDR3 is 11 residues. Trimming cost V 6 bases and J 13 bases, with 15 bases left between them. CDR3 residues: CASSPGGEGTF. For the CDR3, the DNA is TGTGCCAGCAGCCCTGGCGGGGAGGGCACCTTC.

The chain uses TRBV7-9 and TRBJ2-1; D might be TRBD2 (6 bases). Looked up from germline, CDR1 is SEHNR and CDR2 is FQNEAQ (reference sequence). V gave up 5 bases and J gave up 5 bases, with 16 bases separating them. The CDR3 is 15 amino acids. CDR3 amino acids: CASSLGTGGNNEQFF. CDR3 coding DNA: TGTGCCAGCAGCCTAGGGACTGGAGGAAACAATGAGCAGTTCTTC. Combining the CDR3 with reference TRBV7-9 and TRBJ2-1 gives the whole variable domain DTGVSQNPRHKITKRGQNVTFRCDPISEHNRLYWYRQTLGQGPEFLTYFQNEAQLEKSRLLSDRFSAERPKGSFSTLEIQRTEQGDSAMYLCASSLGTGGNNEQFFGPGTRLTVL.

This clonotype was observed a few times. DNA for the CDR3: TGCAGCGTTGAAGGACAGGCGAGCTCCTACAATGAGCAGTTCTTC. It specifies CSVEGQASSYNEQFF. The V and J genes are TRBV29-1 and TRBJ2-1, with D tentatively TRBD1 (6 bases). V lost 1 base and J 0 bases, leaving 10 bases between the germline ends. Germline V gene lookup returns CDR1 SQVTM and CDR2 ANQGSEA. The CDR3 runs to 15 residues.

The V gene is TRBV5-1, the J gene TRBJ2-5; tentatively, D is TRBD2 (6 bases). From germline, CDR1 is SGHRS and CDR2 YFSETQ. The CDR3 sequence is 17 residues long. The V and J ends lost 1 base and 5 bases respectively, with 21 bases between them. Here the CDR3 DNA reads TGCGCCAGCAGCTTGTGGGGACTTGGCACCGGGTCGGAGACCCAGTACTTC. It translates to CASSLWGLGTGSETQYF.

This clonotype came up many times. The chain combines TRBV10-3 with TRBJ1-2; a weak D match, TRBD1 (6 bases). CDR1 and CDR2 from the germline V gene are ENHRY and SYGVKD. The CDR3 sequence is 14 residues long. V was cut by 6 bases and J by 2 bases, with 13 bases left in between. CDR3 protein: CAISKDSGNYGYTF. CDR3 nucleotides: TGTGCCATCAGCAAGGACAGTGGGAACTATGGCTACACCTTC.

A few counts support this clonotype. The chain uses TRBV2 and TRBJ2-3; D is undetermined. The CDR3 has 14 residues. The germline CDR1 and CDR2 sequences are SNHLY and FYNNEI. Trimming removed 4 bases from V and 0 bases from J, with 8 bases in between. CDR3 coding DNA: TGTGCCAGCAGTGGCGCTTCTAGCACAGATACGCAGTATTTT. It specifies CASSGASSTDTQYF. The complete variable domain, with remaining parts taken from reference TRBV2 and TRBJ2-3, reads EPEVTQTPSHQVTQMGQEVILRCVPISNHLYFYWYRQILGQKVEFLVSFYNNEISEKSEIFDDQFSVERPDGSNFTLKIRSTKLEDSAMYFCASSGASSTDTQYFGPGTRLTVL.

This clonotype was found many times. This chain uses TRBV20-1 with TRBJ1-1; no definite D call. V dropped 5 bases and J dropped 8 bases, with 6 bases sitting between them. Germline values: CDR1 DFQATT, CDR2 SNEGSKA (reference sequence). This CDR3 comprises 9 residues. CDR3 sequence reads: CSAPPEAFF. DNA for the CDR3: TGCAGTGCTCCACCGGAAGCTTTCTTT.

This clonotype has more than one count but fewer than ten. V gene TRBV20-1 combines with J gene TRBJ2-1; a weak D match, TRBD1 (6 bases). Trimming cost V 3 bases and J 9 bases, with 15 bases left between them. The CDR3 spans 13 residues. CDR1 and CDR2 from the germline V gene are DFQATT and SNEGSKA (reference sequence). The CDR3 loop reads CSASGGALSEQFF. For the CDR3, the DNA is TGCAGTGCTAGTGGGGGCGCCTTGAGTGAGCAGTTCTTC.

This clonotype has just a few counts. CDR3 in amino acids: CASSRRNQPQHF. As DNA, the CDR3 is TGTGCCAGCAGCAGGAGAAATCAGCCCCAGCATTTT. The chain is built from TRBV5-6 and TRBJ1-5; D remains unclear. The CDR3 sequence is 12 residues long. V was pared by 4 bases and J by 4 bases, with 6 bases between. Germline CDR1 and CDR2: SGHDT and YYEEEE.

There are many counts of this clonotype. V gene TRBV12-3 or TRBV12-4 combines with J gene TRBJ1-2, with TRBD1 as a possible D gene (6 bases). V was pared by 1 base and J by 7 bases, with 13 bases between. This CDR3 is 14 amino acids long. The DNA for the CDR3 is TGTGCCAGCAGTTTAGGGCAGGGGAGCGTTGGCTACACCTTC. Protein sequence: CASSLGQGSVGYTF.

This clonotype came up a few times. V gene TRBV7-6 combines with J gene TRBJ2-3; TRBD2 agrees at 7 bases. Germline V gene data show CDR1 as SGHVS and CDR2 as FNYEAQ. V trimming: 2 bases; J trimming: 0 bases; junction bases outside the gene matches: 8. This CDR3 region has 17 residues. This CDR3 reads CASSLKGLLDSTDTQYF. Here the CDR3 DNA reads TGTGCCAGCAGCTTAAAGGGACTACTGGATAGCACAGATACGCAGTATTTT.

This clonotype was seen a few times. V is TRBV20-1 and J is TRBJ2-1; weak D call: TRBD1 (6 bases). CDR1 and CDR2 from the germline V gene are DFQATT and SNEGSKA (reference sequence). This CDR3 comprises 13 residues. The V end lost 4 bases, the J end lost 3 bases, and 10 bases lay between the germline ends. The CDR3 reads CSAKDRNYNEQFF. The CDR3 nucleotides are TGCAGTGCTAAAGACAGGAACTACAATGAGCAGTTCTTC.

This clonotype was detected a few times. The chain links TRBV6-4 to TRBJ2-3; D gene uncertain. Trimming pared 8 bases from V and 0 bases from J, leaving 15 bases between. The CDR3 totals 15 residues. CDR1 MRHNA and CDR2 SNTAGT come from the germline V gene. The CDR3 reads CASGVEASSTDTQYF. The CDR3 DNA is TGTGCCAGCGGAGTCGAAGCTTCTAGCACAGATACGCAGTATTTT.

On this clonotype itself: A read error may account for a junction end that differs from germline. This chain connects TRBV7-8 to TRBJ2-1; D not certain. Germline V gene lookup returns CDR1 SGHVS and CDR2 FQNEAQ. The CDR3 sequence is 15 residues long. This CDR3 reads CTSSSDGQTYNEQFF. Written as DNA, the CDR3 is TGTACCAGCAGCTCAGACGGGCAAACCTACAATGAGCAGTTCTTC.

This clonotype was picked up a small number of times. This sequence joins TRBV6-5 and TRBJ2-3, with D maybe TRBD2 (5 bases). Trimming took 0 bases from V and 1 from J, leaving 8 bases between them. Germline CDR1 and CDR2: MNHEY and SVGAGI. The CDR3 has 15 amino acids. DNA of the CDR3: TGTGCCAGCAGTTACTCGCCGCGGGGCACAGATACGCAGTATTTT. It yields the protein CASSYSPRGTDTQYF.

V gene TRBV11-1 combines with J gene TRBJ2-3; TRBD2 aligns across 7 bases. This CDR3 is built from 19 residues. The J segment lost 3 bases and the V segment lost 5 bases, leaving 20 bases of the junction unmatched. CDR1 and CDR2 from the germline V gene are SGHAT and FQDESV (reference sequence). DNA for the CDR3: TGTGCCAGCAGCGAGGAAGGTGCGACCGGGAGGTGGGGAACAGATACGCAGTATTTT. Its protein product is CASSEEGATGRWGTDTQYF.

This clonotype turned up a few times. The gene calls are TRBV6-2 or TRBV6-3 and TRBJ2-1, with TRBD2 matching over 11 bases. V lost 5 bases, J lost 7 bases, and 7 bases stayed unmatched. Germline V gene sequence: CDR1 MNHEY, CDR2 SVGEGT. This CDR3 is 15 amino acids long. CDR3 amino acids: CASSDTSGSANEQFF. CDR3 DNA: TGTGCCAGCAGTGACACTAGCGGGAGTGCGAATGAGCAGTTCTTC.

This clonotype showed up just a few times. The chain couples TRBV28 to TRBJ1-2; D unclear. The CDR3 covers 16 residues. Germline CDR1 is MDHEN and CDR2 is SYDVKM. Deletions cut 7 bases from V and 8 bases from J, with 26 bases between. CDR3: CASTPSGGTKPLGYTF. The CDR3 coding sequence is TGTGCCAGCACCCCGTCAGGCGGCACCAAACCCTTGGGCTACACCTTC.

This rearrangement joins TRBV4-2 to TRBJ2-2; D gene ambiguous. Germline CDR1 and CDR2: LGHNA and YNFKEQ. The CDR3 has 13 amino acids. V shed 2 bases and J shed 4 bases, with 5 bases lying between them. CDR3 bases: TGTGCCAGCAGCCAACAATCCACCGGGGAGCTGTTTTTT. Protein sequence: CASSQQSTGELFF.

This clonotype turned up a few times. The V and J genes are TRBV2 and TRBJ2-2, with 10 nucleotides matching TRBD2. The V and J ends lost 5 bases and 17 bases, in that order; junction bases with no gene match: 17. The length of the CDR3 is 15 residues. Germline V gene lookup returns CDR1 SNHLY and CDR2 FYNNEI. DNA of the CDR3: TGTGCCAGCAGTCTAGCGGGAGAAGTCTCCGGGGACTGTTTTTTT. Translated: CASSLAGEVSGDCFF. Based on the CDR3 plus reference TRBV2 and TRBJ2-2, the full variable domain is EPEVTQTPSHQVTQMGQEVILRCVPISNHLYFYWYRQILGQKVEFLVSFYNNEISEKSEIFDDQFSVERPDGSNFTLKIRSTKLEDSAMYFCASSLAGEVSGDCFFGEGSRLTVL.